This TCR beta chain stems from a study of T cell responses to AZD1222 COVID-19 vaccine. Germline V gene data show CDR1 as SGHAT and CDR2 as FQDESV (reference sequence). J was trimmed by 6 bases and V by 3 bases; bases with no gene match: 3. The CDR3 runs 14 residues. The study, taken as a whole, reports: At study baseline, merely over 5 AZD1222 recipients were seropositive. Two AZD1222 administrations were followed by greater Spike-specific TCR breadth and depth.

Using immunoSEQ multiplex PCR, the repertoire was profiled, and TCRdb retains in-frame clones only, with some absent. The table shows roughly 150,000 clones, with 92% occurring only once. Second-dose timings of about 4 or about 12 weeks were pooled. Concerning this clone: The antigen remains undetermined.

The source is an adult who received the AZD1222 COVID-19 vaccine. Specimen: peripheral blood, collected 28 days after the second AZD1222 dose. The V call is TRBV11-1, the J call TRBJ2-2; 8 bases line up with TRBD2. CDR3 coding DNA: TGTGCCAGCAGCTTCGGGGGGGAGGCCGGGGAGCTGTTTTTT. Amino acids: CASSFGGEAGELFF.